This T cell receptor (beta chain) was recovered during a study of blood T cell repertoires in COVID-19. Across the study: Both acute and convalescent COVID-19 samples were obtained from the United States, Italy and Spain.

Sequenced by immunoSEQ multiplex PCR; TCRdb stores in-frame clones only, minus some. There are some 48,000 clones in the sample; around 84% occur only once, and about 45% lies in the top ten. Germline V lookup: CDR1 LNHDA, CDR2 SQIVND (reference sequence). With 5 bases removed from V and 0 bases from J, the gap between germline ends came to 16 bases. The CDR3 consists of 17 residues. The source is a human donor in a cohort sampled during active COVID-19. The chain is built from TRBV19 and TRBJ1-4, with D possibly TRBD1 on 5 matching bases. The sequenced material came from peripheral blood. The CDR3 DNA reads TGTGCCAGTAGTGCAAGGCAGGGCGGGGCAACTAATGAAAAACTGTTTTTT. It is translated as CASSARQGGATNEKLFF.